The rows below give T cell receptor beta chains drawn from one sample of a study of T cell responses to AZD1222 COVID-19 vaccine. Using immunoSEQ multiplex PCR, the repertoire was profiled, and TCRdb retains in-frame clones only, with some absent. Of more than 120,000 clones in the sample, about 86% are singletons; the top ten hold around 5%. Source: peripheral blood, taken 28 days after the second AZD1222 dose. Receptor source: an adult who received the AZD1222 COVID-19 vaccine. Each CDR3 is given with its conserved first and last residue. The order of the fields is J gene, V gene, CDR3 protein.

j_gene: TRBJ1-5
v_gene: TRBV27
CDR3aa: CASSLWGDSNQPQHF

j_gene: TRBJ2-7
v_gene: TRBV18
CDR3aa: CASSPGQRGEQYF

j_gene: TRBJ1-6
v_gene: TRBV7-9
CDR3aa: CASSLGQGVSPLHF

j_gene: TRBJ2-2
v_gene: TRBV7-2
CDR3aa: CASSLAHSGVTGELFF

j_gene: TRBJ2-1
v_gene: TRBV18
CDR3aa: CASSPPGGPVGYNEQFF

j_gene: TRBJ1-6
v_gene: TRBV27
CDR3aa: CATSAGGEGSPLHF

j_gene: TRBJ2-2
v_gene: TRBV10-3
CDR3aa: CAISEQGGSGPGELFF

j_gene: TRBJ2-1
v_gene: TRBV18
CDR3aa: CASSPSGAGVGEQFF

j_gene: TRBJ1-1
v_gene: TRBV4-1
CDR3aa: CASSQPDRGRYAEAFF

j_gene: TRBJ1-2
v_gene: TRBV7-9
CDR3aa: CASSRDGNYGYTF

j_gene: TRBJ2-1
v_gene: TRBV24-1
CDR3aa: CATRSGTSAFNEQFF

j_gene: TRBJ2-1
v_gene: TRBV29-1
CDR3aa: CSAAASGDRVNEQFF

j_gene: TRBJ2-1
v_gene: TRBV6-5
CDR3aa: CASSTGQGGYNEQFF

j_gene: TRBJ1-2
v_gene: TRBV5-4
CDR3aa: CASSATGAQVLYYGYTF

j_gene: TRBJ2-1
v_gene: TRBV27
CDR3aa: CASSLSAGGVPYNEQFF

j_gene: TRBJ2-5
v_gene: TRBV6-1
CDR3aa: CASSEWIAGETQYF

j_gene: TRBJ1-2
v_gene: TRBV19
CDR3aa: CASSILRGEGYTF

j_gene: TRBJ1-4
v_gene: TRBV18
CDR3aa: CASSKPAGSNEKLFF

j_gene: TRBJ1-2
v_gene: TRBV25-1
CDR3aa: CASSAMGTYDGYTF

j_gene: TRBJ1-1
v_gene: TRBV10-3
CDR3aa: CAISESGGNTEAFF

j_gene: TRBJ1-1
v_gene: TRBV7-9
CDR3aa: CASSLTTLNTEAFF

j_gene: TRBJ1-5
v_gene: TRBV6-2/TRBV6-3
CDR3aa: CASSPSGTGNQPQHF

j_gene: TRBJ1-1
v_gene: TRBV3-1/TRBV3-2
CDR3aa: CASSSFSGNTEAFF

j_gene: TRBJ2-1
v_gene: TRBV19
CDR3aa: CASTDSPADNEQFF

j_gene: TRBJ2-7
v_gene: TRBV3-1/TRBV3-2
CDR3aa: CASSHSGGPGHEQYF

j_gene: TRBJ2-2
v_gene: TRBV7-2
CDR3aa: CASSPDRGQVGELFF

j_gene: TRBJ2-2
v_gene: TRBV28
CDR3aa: CASRTPTSGDTGELFF

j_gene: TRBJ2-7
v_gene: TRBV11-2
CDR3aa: CASSLRRTRGNEQYF

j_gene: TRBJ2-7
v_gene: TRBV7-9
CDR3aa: CASTPLSMDYEQYF

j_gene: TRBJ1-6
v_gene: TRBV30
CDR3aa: CAWSAHSRSVYSPLHF

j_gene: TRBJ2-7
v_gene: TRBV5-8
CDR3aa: CASSLEGTPYEQYF

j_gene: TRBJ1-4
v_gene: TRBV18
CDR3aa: CASSPGTVATNEKLFF

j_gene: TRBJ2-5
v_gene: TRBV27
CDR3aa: CASSLLSELGEETQYF

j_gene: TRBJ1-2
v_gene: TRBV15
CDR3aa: CATSRDIRGYNYGYTF

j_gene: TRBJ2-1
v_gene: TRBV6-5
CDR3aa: CASRPLAGGLNEQFF

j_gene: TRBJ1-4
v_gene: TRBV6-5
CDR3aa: CASSPGGGNNEKLFF

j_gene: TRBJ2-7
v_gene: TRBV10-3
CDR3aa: CAISDGQPYEQYF

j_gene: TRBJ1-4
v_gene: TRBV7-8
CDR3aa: CASSLDREGKLFF